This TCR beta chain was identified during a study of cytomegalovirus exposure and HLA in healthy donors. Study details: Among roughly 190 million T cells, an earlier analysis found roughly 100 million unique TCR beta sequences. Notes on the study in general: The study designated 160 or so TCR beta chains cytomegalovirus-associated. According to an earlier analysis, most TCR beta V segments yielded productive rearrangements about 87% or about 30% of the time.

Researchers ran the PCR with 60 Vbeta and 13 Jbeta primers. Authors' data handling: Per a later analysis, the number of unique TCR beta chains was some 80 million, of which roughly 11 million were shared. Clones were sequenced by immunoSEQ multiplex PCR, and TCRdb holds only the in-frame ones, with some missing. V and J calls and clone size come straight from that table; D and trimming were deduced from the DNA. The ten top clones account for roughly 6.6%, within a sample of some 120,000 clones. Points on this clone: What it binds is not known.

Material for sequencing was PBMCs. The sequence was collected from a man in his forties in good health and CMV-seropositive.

The DNA of the CDR3 is TGTGCCAGCAGCCCTACCGGGACAGGGGCCGCCGGGGAGCTGTTTTTT. Protein: CASSPTGTGAAGELFF. The chain is built from TRBV5-4 and TRBJ2-2, with 10 positions matching TRBD1. The CDR3 length is 16 residues. Germline CDR1 and CDR2: SGHNT and YYREEE (reference sequence). V shed 4 bases and J 6 bases; nucleotides not matched to a gene: 9.